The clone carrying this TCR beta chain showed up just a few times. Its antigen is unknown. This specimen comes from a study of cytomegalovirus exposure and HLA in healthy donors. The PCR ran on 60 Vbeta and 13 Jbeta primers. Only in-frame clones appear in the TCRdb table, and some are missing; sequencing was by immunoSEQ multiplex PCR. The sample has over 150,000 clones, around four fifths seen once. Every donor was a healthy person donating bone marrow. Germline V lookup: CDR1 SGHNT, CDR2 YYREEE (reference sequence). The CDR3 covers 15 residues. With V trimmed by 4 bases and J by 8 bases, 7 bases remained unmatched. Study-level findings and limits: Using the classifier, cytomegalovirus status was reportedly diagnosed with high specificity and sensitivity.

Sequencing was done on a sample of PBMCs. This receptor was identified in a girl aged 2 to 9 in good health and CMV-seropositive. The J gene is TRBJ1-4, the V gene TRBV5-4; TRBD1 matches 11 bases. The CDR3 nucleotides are TGTGCCAGCAGCCCCCGGACAGGGGGCTTCGAAAAACTGTTTTTT. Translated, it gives CASSPRTGGFEKLFF.